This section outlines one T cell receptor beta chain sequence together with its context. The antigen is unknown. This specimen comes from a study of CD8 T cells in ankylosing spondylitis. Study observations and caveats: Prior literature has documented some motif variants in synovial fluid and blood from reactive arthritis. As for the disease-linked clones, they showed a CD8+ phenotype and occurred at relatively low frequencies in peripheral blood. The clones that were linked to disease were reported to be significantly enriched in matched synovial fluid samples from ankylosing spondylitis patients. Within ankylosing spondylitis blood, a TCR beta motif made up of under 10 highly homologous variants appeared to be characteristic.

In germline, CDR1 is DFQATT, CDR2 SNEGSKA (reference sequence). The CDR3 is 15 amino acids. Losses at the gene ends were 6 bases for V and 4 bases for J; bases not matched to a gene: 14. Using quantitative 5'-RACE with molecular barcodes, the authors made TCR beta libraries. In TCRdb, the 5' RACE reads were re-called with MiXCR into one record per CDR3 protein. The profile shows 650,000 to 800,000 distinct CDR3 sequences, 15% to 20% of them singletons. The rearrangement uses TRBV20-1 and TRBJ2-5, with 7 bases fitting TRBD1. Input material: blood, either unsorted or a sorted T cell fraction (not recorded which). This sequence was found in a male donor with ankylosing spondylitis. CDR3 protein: CSAASDRDEGETQYF. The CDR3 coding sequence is TGCAGTGCCGCTTCAGACAGGGATGAGGGAGAGACCCAGTACTTC.